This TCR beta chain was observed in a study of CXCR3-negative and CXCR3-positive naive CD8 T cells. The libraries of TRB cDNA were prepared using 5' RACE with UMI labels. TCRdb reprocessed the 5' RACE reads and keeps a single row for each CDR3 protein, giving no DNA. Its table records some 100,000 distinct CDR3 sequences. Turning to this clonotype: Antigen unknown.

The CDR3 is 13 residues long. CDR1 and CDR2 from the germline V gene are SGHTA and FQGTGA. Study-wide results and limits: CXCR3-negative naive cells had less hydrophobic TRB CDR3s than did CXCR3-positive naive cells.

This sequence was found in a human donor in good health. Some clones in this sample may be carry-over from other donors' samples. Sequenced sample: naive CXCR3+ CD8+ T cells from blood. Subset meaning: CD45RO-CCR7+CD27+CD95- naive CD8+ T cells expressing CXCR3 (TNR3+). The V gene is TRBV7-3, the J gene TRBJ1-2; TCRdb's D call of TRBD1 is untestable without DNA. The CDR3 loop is CASSTTGGMGYTF.